The rows below give T cell receptor beta chains drawn from one sample of a study of cytomegalovirus exposure and HLA in healthy donors. Only in-frame clones appear in the TCRdb table, and some are missing; sequencing was by immunoSEQ multiplex PCR. This table holds about 120,000 clones, over 15% found once. The sequencing sample was made of PBMCs. Receptors originate from a woman between 18 and 30 years old in good health and CMV-seronegative. Each CDR3 is given with its conserved first and last residue.

v_call cdr3_aa
TRBV7-9 CASSLVGRGRETQYF
TRBV13 CASSSGGTEAFF
TRBV7-9 CASSGGTEDEQYF
TRBV5-4 CASSLSTSGGTQYF
TRBV19 CASRASSGRDTQYF
TRBV6-1 CASSETGGHYGYTF
TRBV27 CASSFTGAGELFF
TRBV6-4 CASSVGDNQPQHF
TRBV5-1 CASSLAGTGVSGTGELFF
TRBV12-5 CASGLPRGEDGYNEQFF
TRBV2 CASSPDSGGSHNEQFF
TRBV5-1 CASSGWDSVSTDTQYF
TRBV11-3 CASSLDGYGYTF
TRBV6-6 CASSHTPGQGFYGYTF
TRBV6-5 CASGSGMGTEAFF
TRBV19 CASSIRTSGTYNEQFF
TRBV5-1 CASSLAGQVQETQYF
TRBV7-9 CASSFGLNTEAFF
TRBV5-5 CASSLTAGSHYGYTF
TRBV5-6 CASSLPPGETQYF
TRBV4-3 CASSQDLGSRAGQKQYF
TRBV9 CASSRQGAAGSTEAFF
TRBV14 CASSQDLDIYGYTF
TRBV6-5 CASTSEGEAFF
TRBV7-9 CASSLHSGGTEAFF
TRBV28 CASSLLAGGAEAFF
TRBV5-1 CASSLGPRETQYF
TRBV7-9 CASTSPGKGEQYF
TRBV30 CAWISRVPHTEAFF
TRBV2 CASSDGGNIQYF
TRBV9 CASSVSSGGLTDTQYF
TRBV15 CATSTPGKGARTQYF
TRBV28 CASRFVGGTYNEQFF
TRBV28 CASSLGGGNSPLHF
TRBV13 CASSLRQGRTDTQYF
TRBV27 CASSPGGLGYGYTF
TRBV16 CASSQSPGGENQPQHF
TRBV10-1 CATRVRYEQYF
TRBV5-1 CASSLGLAQETQYF
TRBV15 CATSSNRGRFTEAFF
TRBV5-1 CASSLSTSGESYNEQFF
TRBV19 CASNFGLAGLTGELFF
TRBV7-9 CASSLGANQPQHF
TRBV6-5 CASSPGHGVVETQYF
TRBV6-4 CASSLTSGGTDTQYF
TRBV28 CASSFPAGGTGRGYEQYF
TRBV9 CASSASGGSYNEQFF
TRBV7-3 CASSKGGTGANVLTF
TRBV5-1 CASSPLGGFNSPLHF
TRBV5-4 CASSLAQGDYEQYF
TRBV10-3 CAISESPGQGREANYGYTF
TRBV2 CASSAWDYLTGELFF
TRBV6-5 CASSPGGLRNYGYTF